This TCR beta chain was sequenced during a study of high-grade serous ovarian cancer treatment subgroups. The overall study: Each sample yielded on average about 7,000 unique TCR beta rearrangements from about 15,000 reads. General study results and limits: Higher neoantigen levels went with greater TCR clonal relatedness. Without spatial data, bulk sequencing limits insight into HGSC tumor diversity. Repertoire similarity ranged about 0.095 to 0.79 between tumors of one patient.

The tumor samples were collected prior to definitive surgery or chemotherapy. V was clipped by 9 bases and J by 8 bases, with 16 bases between them. Germline V gene sequence: CDR1 LNHDA, CDR2 SQIVND (reference sequence). The CDR3 is made up of 13 amino acids. This clone was counted a few times. Its antigen is still unknown. The method was immunoSEQ multiplex PCR; TCRdb's version includes in-frame clones alone and lacks a portion of them. This sample yields 4,000 to 6,000 clones, of which around 63% are seen a single time; about 15% belongs to the top ten. The chain couples TRBV19 to TRBJ1-4; tentative D call: TRBD1 (5 bases). The sequenced sample consisted of tumor tissue. The source of this sequence is a human donor with high-grade serous ovarian cancer. The chain's CDR3 is CASSAGWKEKLFF. The CDR3 bases are TGTGCCAGCTCCGCAGGGTGGAAGGAAAAACTGTTTTTT. Variable domain in full (rest from reference TRBV19 and TRBJ1-4): DGGITQSPKYLFRKEGQNVTLSCEQNLNHDAMYWYRQDPGQGLRLIYYSQIVNDFQKGDIAEGYSVSREKKESFPLTVTSAQKNPTAFYLCASSAGWKEKLFFGSGTQLSVL.